This entry lists 32 T cell receptor beta chains sequenced from one sample in a study of cytomegalovirus exposure and HLA in healthy donors. Profiled with immunoSEQ multiplex PCR; TCRdb holds only in-frame clones, not every one. Of around 120,000 clones listed, about 91% are singletons. Sequenced: PBMCs. These TCRs come from a young man in good health and CMV-seronegative.

The rearrangement links TRBV21-1 to TRBJ1-6; TRBD1, the table's D call, lacks a check against the DNA. TRBV21-1 is given as a pseudogene. The CDR3 runs 19 residues. CDR3 bases: TGTGCCAGCAGCACAAGGGGACAGGGGGCTAGGTCCTATAATTCACCCCTCCACTTT. Translation: CASSTRGQGARSYNSPLHF.

This chain's CDR3 is CASSFQGLDYGYTF. CDR3 nucleotide sequence: TGTGCCAGCAGCTTCCAGGGACTCGACTATGGCTACACCTTC. The chain joins TRBV5-6 to TRBJ1-2, with a weak D call TRBD1 (5 bases). Germline V lookup: CDR1 SGHDT, CDR2 YYEEEE. The CDR3 loop spans 14 amino acids. The V gene lost 2 bases and the J gene lost 3 bases, with 11 bases spanning the gap.

A single count supports this clone. V usage is TRBV11-3 and J usage is TRBJ2-7, with D possibly matching TRBD2 (6 bases). V lost 1 base to trimming and J lost 7 bases, with 14 bases between them. The CDR3 sequence is 14 residues long. Germline CDR1 reads SGHNT; CDR2 reads YENEEA. The CDR3 nucleotides are TGTGCCAGCAGCTTAGGGAGGGTAATTGGGGAGCAGTACTTC. Translation gives CASSLGRVIGEQYF.

J is TRBJ1-1 and V is TRBV9; 7 positions agree with TRBD1. V lost 3 bases to trimming and J lost 5 bases; unmatched junction nucleotides: 10. Germline V gene sequence: CDR1 SGDLS, CDR2 YYNGEE. The CDR3 consists of 15 residues. CDR3 nucleotides: TGTGCCAGCAGCGCACCGCCTGCAGGGGGTACTGAAGCTTTCTTT. Its translation: CASSAPPAGGTEAFF.

This chain uses TRBV7-2 with TRBJ2-3; the D gene is possibly TRBD2 (5 bases). CDR1 SGHTA and CDR2 FQGNSA come from the germline V gene. Trimming removed 5 bases at V and 0 bases at J, with 21 bases between. The length of the CDR3 is 18 residues. This chain's CDR3 is CASSSQMRRVTSTDTQYF. As DNA, the CDR3 is TGTGCCAGCAGCAGCCAGATGCGGCGGGTGACTAGCACAGATACGCAGTATTTT.

This clone occurred once. Compared with germline, one end of the junction differs, possibly owing to a read error. The CDR3 sequence is CASSLESVAGADEQFF. Written as DNA, the CDR3 is TGTGCCAGCAGTTTGGAGAGTGTAGCGGGGGCCGATGAGCAGTTCTTC. V is TRBV5-8 and J is TRBJ2-1, with 9 bases lining up with TRBD2. The CDR3 covers 16 residues. The V gene's germline CDR1 is SGHTS and CDR2 YDEGEE.

The J gene is TRBJ2-5, the V gene TRBV5-1; D may be TRBD2 (5 bases). The CDR3 spans 13 residues. CDR1 is SGHRS and CDR2 is YFSETQ in the germline V gene. The V and J ends lost 4 bases and 4 bases respectively, with 11 bases between them. The CDR3 region is CASSDGLLETQYF. The CDR3, as DNA: TGCGCCAGCAGCGACGGACTCTTAGAGACCCAGTACTTC.

This sequence joins TRBV7-9 and TRBJ2-7, with a possible D match to TRBD1 (5 bases). Trimming took 0 bases from V and 1 from J, leaving 19 bases between them. The CDR3 extends over 18 amino acids. Per the germline V gene, CDR1 is SEHNR and CDR2 is FQNEAQ (reference sequence). CDR3: CASSLAWQGASSSYEQYF. The CDR3 nucleotides read TGTGCCAGCAGCTTAGCGTGGCAGGGCGCATCATCGTCCTACGAGCAGTACTTC.

Only one count was recorded for this clone. The chain is built from TRBV7-2 and TRBJ1-3; 10 bases are a match to TRBD1. Germline CDR1 is SGHTA and CDR2 is FQGNSA. V shed 5 bases and J 5 bases; nucleotides not matched to a gene: 6. There are 15 residues in the CDR3. In DNA form, the CDR3 reads TGTGCCAGCAGCCTCACGGGACAGGGGCGAAACACCATATATTTT. It codes for CASSLTGQGRNTIYF.

The gene calls are TRBV2 and TRBJ2-7, with D perhaps matching TRBD2 (5 bases). The ends were cut back, 6 bases at V and 3 bases at J, with 18 bases in the middle. This CDR3 is built from 15 residues. The germline CDR1 and CDR2 sequences are SNHLY and FYNNEI. As DNA, the CDR3 is TGTGCCAGCAGGGAGGTACGGGTTGGAGGCTACGAGCAGTACTTC. As protein: CASREVRVGGYEQYF. The variable domain in full, with the rest retrieved from reference TRBV2 and TRBJ2-7, is EPEVTQTPSHQVTQMGQEVILRCVPISNHLYFYWYRQILGQKVEFLVSFYNNEISEKSEIFDDQFSVERPDGSNFTLKIRSTKLEDSAMYFCASREVRVGGYEQYFGPGTRLTVT.

The rearrangement links TRBV9 to TRBJ1-5; 12 bases line up with TRBD1. This CDR3 spans 18 amino acids. Trimming at V came to 4 bases and at J to 3 bases, leaving 11 bases not matched to a gene. Germline V gene sequence: CDR1 SGDLS, CDR2 YYNGEE. Written as DNA, the CDR3 is TGTGCCAGCAGCCTAGTCCCGGGACAGGGGGCGGTCAATCAGCCCCAGCATTTT. Translation: CASSLVPGQGAVNQPQHF.

This chain connects TRBV5-1 to TRBJ1-3; 11 bases align to TRBD1. The CDR3 consists of 16 residues. Germline CDR1 and CDR2: SGHRS and YFSETQ. V shed 4 bases and J 3 bases; nucleotides not matched to a gene: 6. The CDR3 loop reads CASSRGTGGFGNTIYF. CDR3 in DNA: TGCGCCAGCAGCCGGGGGACAGGGGGTTTTGGAAACACCATATATTTT.

This sequence joins TRBV23-1 and TRBJ2-3, with a possible D match to TRBD2 (6 bases). TRBV23-1 is an ORF for which the function is uncertain. The CDR3 is 15 residues long. V was cut by 6 bases and J by 2 bases, with 15 bases left in between. The CDR3 reads CASRGEAGNTDTQYF. CDR3 DNA sequence: TGCGCCAGCAGGGGGGAGGCAGGAAACACAGATACGCAGTATTTT.

The rearrangement joins TRBV28 to TRBJ2-7; TRBD1 matches 7 bases. This CDR3 spans 13 amino acids. Trimming at V came to 10 bases and at J to 0 bases, leaving 6 bases not matched to a gene. Germline V gives CDR1 MDHEN, CDR2 SYDVKM. The chain's CDR3 is CATTGTASYEQYF. CDR3 in DNA: TGTGCCACTACCGGGACAGCCTCCTACGAGCAGTACTTC.

J is TRBJ1-4 and V is TRBV6-6, with TRBD1 matching over 7 bases. The CDR3 covers 15 residues. The V and J ends lost 5 bases and 5 bases, in that order; junction bases with no gene match: 8. In germline, CDR1 is MNHNY, CDR2 SVGAGI (reference sequence). CDR3 protein: CASSTIDRANEKLFF. DNA for the CDR3: TGTGCCAGCAGTACAATAGACAGGGCGAATGAAAAACTGTTTTTT.

The chain uses TRBV7-9 and TRBJ1-1; 7 nucleotides align to TRBD1. Germline V gene sequence: CDR1 SEHNR, CDR2 FQNEAQ (reference sequence). J lost 3 bases, V lost 4 bases, and 5 bases had no gene match. CDR3 length: 14 residues. The CDR3 bases are TGTGCCAGCAGCTCACAGGGGCAACACACTGAAGCTTTCTTT. It codes for CASSSQGQHTEAFF.

The rearrangement uses TRBV28 and TRBJ1-2; D unresolved. This CDR3 spans 14 amino acids. The germline V gene has CDR1 MDHEN and CDR2 SYDVKM. Trimming pared 2 bases from V and 1 base from J, leaving 8 bases between. The CDR3 DNA sequence: TGTGCCAGCAGTTTAAACACAGTTAACTATGGCTACACCTTC. It specifies CASSLNTVNYGYTF.

The V call is TRBV28, the J call TRBJ2-1, with D uncertain. V lost 6 bases, J lost 4 bases, and 7 bases lay in between. The germline gives CDR1 MDHEN, CDR2 SYDVKM. This CDR3 spans 12 amino acids. CDR3 sequence reads: CASSLLYNEQFF. The CDR3 DNA follows: TGTGCCAGCAGCCTCCTATACAATGAGCAGTTCTTC.

The chain combines TRBV7-2 with TRBJ2-4; 12 bases line up with TRBD2. Germline V gives CDR1 SGHTA, CDR2 FQGNSA. V lost 1 base, J lost 16 bases, and 8 bases stayed unmatched. There are 14 residues in the CDR3. The CDR3 DNA reads as TGTGCCAGCAGCTTAGGGACTAGCGGGGACACGGGATACTTC. Its protein is CASSLGTSGDTGYF.

The CDR3 protein is CASTGGGWYGYTF. The CDR3 DNA follows: TGTGCCAGCACAGGAGGAGGTTGGTATGGCTACACCTTC. The rearrangement uses TRBV6-5 and TRBJ1-2; no clear D. Per the germline V gene, CDR1 is MNHEY and CDR2 is SVGAGI. This CDR3 comprises 13 residues. Trimming removed 7 bases at V and 5 bases at J, with 14 bases between.

CDR3 bases: TGTGCCAGCAGCTTACCTAGCGGGTACTCCTACAATGAGCAGTTCTTC. Translated, it gives CASSLPSGYSYNEQFF. The chain links TRBV7-8 to TRBJ2-1, with TRBD2 matching 8 bases. This CDR3 contains 16 residues. Per the germline V gene, CDR1 is SGHVS and CDR2 is FQNEAQ. V trimming: 2 bases; J trimming: 0 bases; junction bases outside the gene matches: 3.

This chain connects TRBV27 to TRBJ2-7; 10 nucleotides match TRBD2. The V and J ends lost 6 bases and 8 bases, in that order; junction bases with no gene match: 19. In germline, CDR1 is MNHEY, CDR2 SMNVEV (reference sequence). The CDR3 runs 17 residues. DNA of the CDR3: TGTGCCAGCAGAACGATTCGCACTCCTAGCGGGAGTAGTCAGCAGTACTTC. Protein: CASRTIRTPSGSSQQYF.

This clone was picked up a small number of times. The chain uses TRBV7-2 and TRBJ1-6, with D perhaps TRBD1 (6 bases). V lost 2 bases and J 5 bases, leaving 13 bases between the germline ends. The CDR3 runs to 16 residues. The germline gives CDR1 SGHTA, CDR2 FQGNSA. CDR3 sequence (DNA): TGTGCCAGCAGCTTACAACCGGGACAAAATAATTCACCCCTCCACTTT. This encodes CASSLQPGQNNSPLHF.

The chain carries TRBV2 and TRBJ1-3; D is perhaps TRBD1 (6 bases). V dropped 8 bases and J dropped 0 bases, with 11 bases sitting between them. This CDR3 has 14 residues. Per germline, CDR1 SNHLY and CDR2 FYNNEI. This chain's CDR3 is CASLGATSGNTIYF. The CDR3, as DNA: TGTGCCAGCCTGGGGGCTACCTCTGGAAACACCATATATTTT.

The genes are TRBV7-9 and TRBJ2-5; 7 nucleotides align to TRBD2. With 2 bases clipped from V and 4 bases from J, the junction kept 10 bases outside the gene matches. The CDR3 has 16 residues. Germline CDR1 is SEHNR and CDR2 is FQNEAQ (reference sequence). CDR3 protein: CASSLTISGSSETQYF. CDR3 sequence (DNA): TGTGCCAGCAGCTTAACTATTAGCGGGTCGTCAGAGACCCAGTACTTC.

V is TRBV5-1 and J is TRBJ2-1, with D tentatively TRBD2 (5 bases). V lost 2 bases to trimming and J lost 7 bases, with 7 bases between them. Germline CDR1 is SGHRS and CDR2 is YFSETQ. There are 12 residues in the CDR3. Here the CDR3 DNA reads TGCGCCAGCAGCTTACCGGGAAATGAGCAGTTCTTC. Its translation: CASSLPGNEQFF.

This clone was seen only once. The chain employs TRBV20-1 and TRBJ1-4; no reliable D call. Looked up from germline, CDR1 is DFQATT and CDR2 is SNEGSKA (reference sequence). Trimming took off 6 bases at V and 0 bases at J, with 2 bases between the two ends. The CDR3 runs 11 residues. The CDR3 here is CSAATNEKLFF. DNA of the CDR3: TGCAGTGCCGCAACTAATGAAAAACTGTTTTTT.

This chain uses TRBV18 with TRBJ2-3; 11 bases line up with TRBD2. In germline, CDR1 is KGHSH, CDR2 LQKENI. The CDR3 totals 15 residues. Trimming removed 3 bases from V and 1 base from J; junction bases left unmatched: 0. In nucleotides, the CDR3 is TGTGCCAGCTCACCGACTAGCGGGGGCACAGATACGCAGTATTTT. Translated, it gives CASSPTSGGTDTQYF.

The chain uses TRBV7-9 and TRBJ1-1; possibly TRBD1 for D (5 bases). The germline V and J ends were trimmed by 1 base and 3 bases, with 9 bases remaining between them. This CDR3 has 14 residues. From germline, CDR1 is SEHNR and CDR2 FQNEAQ (reference sequence). The CDR3 DNA follows: TGTGCCAGCAGCTTAGAAAGGGGTCACACTGAAGCTTTCTTT. Translated, it gives CASSLERGHTEAFF. The variable domain in full, with the rest retrieved from reference TRBV7-9 and TRBJ1-1, is DTGVSQNPRHKITKRGQNVTFRCDPISEHNRLYWYRQTLGQGPEFLTYFQNEAQLEKSRLLSDRFSAERPKGSFSTLEIQRTEQGDSAMYLCASSLERGHTEAFFGQGTRLTVV.

This clone appeared a few times. The chain has TRBV9 and TRBJ1-2, with 8 bases matching TRBD1. The CDR3 sequence is 16 residues long. The germline gives CDR1 SGDLS, CDR2 YYNGEE. Unmatched junction bases numbered 8, after V lost 0 bases and J lost 4 bases. This CDR3 reads CASSVVPGDRTYGYTF. The CDR3 nucleotides read TGTGCCAGCAGCGTAGTCCCGGGGGACAGGACCTATGGCTACACCTTC. Drawing the rest from reference TRBV9 and TRBJ1-2, the complete variable domain is DSGVTQTPKHLITATGQRVTLRCSPRSGDLSVYWYQQSLDQGLQFLIQYYNGEERAKGNILERFSAQQFPDLHSELNLSSLELGDSALYFCASSVVPGDRTYGYTFGSGTRLTVV.

This rearrangement joins TRBV6-6 to TRBJ1-1, with TRBD1 as a possible D gene (5 bases). Per germline, CDR1 MNHNY and CDR2 SVGAGI (reference sequence). Trimming pared 8 bases from V and 3 bases from J, leaving 16 bases between. CDR3 length equals 14 residues. CDR3 loop: CASAARGRDTEAFF. The DNA for the CDR3 is TGTGCCAGCGCGGCCCGGGGGAGGGACACTGAAGCTTTCTTT.

The chain joins TRBV7-9 to TRBJ2-1; 7 bases fit TRBD2. The trim removed 2 bases at V and 8 bases at J, leaving 12 bases unmatched. This CDR3 is built from 16 residues. Germline V lookup: CDR1 SEHNR, CDR2 FQNEAQ (reference sequence). The DNA of the CDR3 is TGTGCCAGCAGCTTACCGATTGGGGGGGTTTTTTATGAGCAGTTCTTC. Translation gives CASSLPIGGVFYEQFF.